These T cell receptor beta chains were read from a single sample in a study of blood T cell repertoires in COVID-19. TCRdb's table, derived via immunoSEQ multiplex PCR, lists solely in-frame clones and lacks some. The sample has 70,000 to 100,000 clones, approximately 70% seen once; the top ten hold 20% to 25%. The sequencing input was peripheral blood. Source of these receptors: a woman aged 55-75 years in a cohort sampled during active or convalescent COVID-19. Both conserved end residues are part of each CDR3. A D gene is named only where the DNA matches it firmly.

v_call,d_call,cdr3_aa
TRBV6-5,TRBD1,CASSYRGQGENSPLHF
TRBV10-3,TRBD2,CAISDRERGIYNEQFF
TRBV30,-,CACAGLNTEAFF
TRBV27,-,CASSFSGNSSPLHF
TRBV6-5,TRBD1,CASSLDRAANYGYTF
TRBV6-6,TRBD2,CASRLLAGGPDTQYF
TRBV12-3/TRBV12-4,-,CASSLDRVAEAFF
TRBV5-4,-,CASSLGAPGSTDTQYF
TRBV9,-,CASSVGTSYGYTF
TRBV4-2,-,CASSQGEGWTSYNEQFF
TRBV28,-,CASSLYRQSYSNQPQHF
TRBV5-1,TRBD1,CASSLAGQGGSGNTIYF
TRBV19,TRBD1,CASSRGTDLKYEQYF
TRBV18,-,CASSPQGNSNQPQHF
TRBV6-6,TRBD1,CASSPGQGIGGNQPQHF
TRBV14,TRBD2,CASSPHGLGREGEQYF
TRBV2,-,CARRGGMEGYTF
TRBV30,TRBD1,CAWEQGAGGYTF
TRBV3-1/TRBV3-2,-,CASSHRRVIGELFF
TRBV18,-,CASSRERGSDTQYF
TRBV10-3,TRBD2,CAISEATSGGAPYNEQFF
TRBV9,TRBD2,CASSAGLAGRHGEQFF
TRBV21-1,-,CASSSLTGGAVGGYTF
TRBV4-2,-,CASSLRLSGGDEQYF
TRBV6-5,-,CASSFQDPSYNSPLHF
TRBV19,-,CASSWGSSNQPQHF
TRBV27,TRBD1,CASSKASGQGRGYTF
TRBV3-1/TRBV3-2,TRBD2,CASSQEGTSGGSYNEQFF
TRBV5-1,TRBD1,CASSPEGGPSTEQYF